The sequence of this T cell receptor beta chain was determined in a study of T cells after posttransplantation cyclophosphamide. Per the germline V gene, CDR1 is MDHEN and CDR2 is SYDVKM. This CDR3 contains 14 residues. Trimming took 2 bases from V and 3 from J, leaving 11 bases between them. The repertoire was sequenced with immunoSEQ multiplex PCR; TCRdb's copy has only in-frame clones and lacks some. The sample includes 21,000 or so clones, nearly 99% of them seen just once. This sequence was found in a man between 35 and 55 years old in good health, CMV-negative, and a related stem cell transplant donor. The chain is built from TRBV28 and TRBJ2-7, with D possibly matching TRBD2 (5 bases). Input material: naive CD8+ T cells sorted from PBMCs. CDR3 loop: CASSLRGLHYEQYF. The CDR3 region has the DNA TGTGCCAGCAGTTTAAGAGGGTTGCACTACGAGCAGTACTTC.